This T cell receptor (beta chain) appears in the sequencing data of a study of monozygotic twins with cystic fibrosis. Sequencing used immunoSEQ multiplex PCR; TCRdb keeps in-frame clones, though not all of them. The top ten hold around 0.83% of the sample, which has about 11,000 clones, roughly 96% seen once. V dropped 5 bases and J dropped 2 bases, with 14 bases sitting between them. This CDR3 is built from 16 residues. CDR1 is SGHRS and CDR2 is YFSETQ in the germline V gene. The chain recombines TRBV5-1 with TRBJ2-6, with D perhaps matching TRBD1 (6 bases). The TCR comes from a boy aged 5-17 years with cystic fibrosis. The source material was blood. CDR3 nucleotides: TGCGCCAGCAGTTCTAAAACAGGGACTGGGGCCAACGTCCTGACTTTC. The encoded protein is CASSSKTGTGANVLTF.